Given below is one T cell receptor beta chain in context. These data come from a study of blood T cell repertoires in COVID-19. How the authors handled the data: Estimates of nucleated cell counts were drawn from the amplification of reference gene primers. Profiling relied on immunoSEQ multiplex PCR, and the TCRdb table lists in-frame clones only, not all of them. The DNA was the basis for D and trimming; V, J and clone size are from that table. Of about 340,000 clones listed, 65% to 90% are singletons. The CDR3 spans 13 residues. Trimming shortened V by 2 bases and J by 4 bases, and 8 bases separated the two germline ends. The germline gives CDR1 SGHNT, CDR2 YENEEA.

The sequenced sample was PBMCs or T cells enriched from blood (not recorded which). This chain uses TRBV11-3 with TRBJ2-5, with no clear D. The TCR was taken from a woman aged 40 to 50 with acute COVID-19. The CDR3, as DNA: TGTGCCAGCAGCTTAATACGGTCAGAGACCCAGTACTTC. Translated: CASSLIRSETQYF.